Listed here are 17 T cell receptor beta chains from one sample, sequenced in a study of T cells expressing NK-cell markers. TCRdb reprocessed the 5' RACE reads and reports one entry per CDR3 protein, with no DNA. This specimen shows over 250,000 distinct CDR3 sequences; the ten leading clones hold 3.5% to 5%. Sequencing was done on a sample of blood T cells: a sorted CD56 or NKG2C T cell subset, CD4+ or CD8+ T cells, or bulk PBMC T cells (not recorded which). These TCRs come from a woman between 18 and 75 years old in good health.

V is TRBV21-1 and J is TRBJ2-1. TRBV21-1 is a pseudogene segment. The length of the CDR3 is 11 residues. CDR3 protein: CASNSFYEQFF.

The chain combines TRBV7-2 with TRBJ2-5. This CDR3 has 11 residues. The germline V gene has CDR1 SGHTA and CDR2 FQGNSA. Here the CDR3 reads CASSFSETQYF. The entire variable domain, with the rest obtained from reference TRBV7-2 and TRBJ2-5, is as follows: GAGVSQSPSNKVTEKGKDVELRCDPISGHTALYWYRQSLGQGLEFLIYFQGNSAPDKSGLPSDRFSAERTGGSVSTLTIQRTQQEDSAVYLCASSFSETQYFGPGTRLLVL.

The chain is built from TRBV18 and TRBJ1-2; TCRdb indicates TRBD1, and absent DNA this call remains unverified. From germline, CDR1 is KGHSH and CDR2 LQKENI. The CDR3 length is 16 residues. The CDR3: CASSPDAGQLNYGYTF.

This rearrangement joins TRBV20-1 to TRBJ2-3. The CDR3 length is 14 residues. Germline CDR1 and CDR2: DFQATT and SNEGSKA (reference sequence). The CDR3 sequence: CSATPLVSTDTQYF.

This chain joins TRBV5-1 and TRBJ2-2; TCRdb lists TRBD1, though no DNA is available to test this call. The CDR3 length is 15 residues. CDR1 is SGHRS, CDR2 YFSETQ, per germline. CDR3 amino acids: CASSLGAGDTGELFF. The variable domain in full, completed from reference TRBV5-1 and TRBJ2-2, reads KAGVTQTPRYLIKTRGQQVTLSCSPISGHRSVSWYQQTPGQGLQFLFEYFSETQRNKGNFPGRFSGRQFSNSRSEMNVSTLELGDSALYLCASSLGAGDTGELFFGEGSRLTVL.

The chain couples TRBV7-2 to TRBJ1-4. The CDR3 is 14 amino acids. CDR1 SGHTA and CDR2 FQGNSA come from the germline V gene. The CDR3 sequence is CASSLLATNEKLFF.

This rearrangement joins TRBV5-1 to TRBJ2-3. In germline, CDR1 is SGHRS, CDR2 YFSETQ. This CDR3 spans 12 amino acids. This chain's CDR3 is CASKKSTDTQYF.

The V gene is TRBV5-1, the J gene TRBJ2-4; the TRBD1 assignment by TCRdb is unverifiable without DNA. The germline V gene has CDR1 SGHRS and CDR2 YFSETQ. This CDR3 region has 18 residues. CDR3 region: CASSSLMVAPGGVNIQYF.

The CDR3 is CASSYSPSGRVETQYF. This chain uses TRBV6-5 with TRBJ2-5; TCRdb lists TRBD2, though no DNA is available to test this call. Germline-derived CDR1 and CDR2 are MNHEY and SVGAGI. CDR3 length: 16 residues.

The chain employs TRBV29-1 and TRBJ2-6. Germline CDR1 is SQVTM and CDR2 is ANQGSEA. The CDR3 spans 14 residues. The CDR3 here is CSVFLVSGANVLTF. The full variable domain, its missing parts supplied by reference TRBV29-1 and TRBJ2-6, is SAVISQKPSRDICQRGTSLTIQCQVDSQVTMMFWYRQQPGQSLTLIATANQGSEATYESGFVIDKFPISRPNLTFSTLTVSNMSPEDSSIYLCSVFLVSGANVLTFGAGSRLTVL.

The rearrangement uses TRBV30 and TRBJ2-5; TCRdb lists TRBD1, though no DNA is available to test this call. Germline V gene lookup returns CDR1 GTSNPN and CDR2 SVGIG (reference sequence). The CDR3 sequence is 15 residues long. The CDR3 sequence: CAWRGGTGGRETQYF.

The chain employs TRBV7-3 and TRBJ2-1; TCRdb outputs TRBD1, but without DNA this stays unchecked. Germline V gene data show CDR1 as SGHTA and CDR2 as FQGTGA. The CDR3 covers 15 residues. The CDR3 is CASSSMGESYNEQFF.

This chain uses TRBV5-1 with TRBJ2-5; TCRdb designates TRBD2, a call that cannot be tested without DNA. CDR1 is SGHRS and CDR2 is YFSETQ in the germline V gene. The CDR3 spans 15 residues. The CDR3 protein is CASSLAGTSQETQYF.

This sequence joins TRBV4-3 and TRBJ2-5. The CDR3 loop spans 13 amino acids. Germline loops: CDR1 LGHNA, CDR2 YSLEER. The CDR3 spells CASSQEWEETQYF.

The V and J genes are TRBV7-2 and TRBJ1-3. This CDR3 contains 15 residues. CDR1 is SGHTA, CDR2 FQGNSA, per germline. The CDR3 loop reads CASSLAGVYGNTIYF. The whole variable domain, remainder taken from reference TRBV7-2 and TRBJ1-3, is GAGVSQSPSNKVTEKGKDVELRCDPISGHTALYWYRQSLGQGLEFLIYFQGNSAPDKSGLPSDRFSAERTGGSVSTLTIQRTQQEDSAVYLCASSLAGVYGNTIYFGEGSWLTVV.

The CDR3 protein is CSARTGTNTGELFF. The chain employs TRBV20-1 and TRBJ2-2; TCRdb's assignment of TRBD1 cannot be checked, as there is no DNA. The CDR3 has 14 amino acids. Germline CDR1 is DFQATT and CDR2 is SNEGSKA (reference sequence).

The CDR3 region is CASSPHLQREFADTQYF. The chain has TRBV4-3 and TRBJ2-3; TCRdb calls TRBD2, which cannot be checked without DNA. Germline loops: CDR1 LGHNA, CDR2 YSLEER. This CDR3 has 17 residues.